The present TCR beta chain was sequenced within a study of a mutant IDH1 vaccine in newly diagnosed glioma. Study-level findings and limits: Detectable vaccine-induced immune responses arose in 93.3% of patients. Apparently unrelated to pseudoprogression were changes in the top peripheral T cell clonotypes.

The table came from immunoSEQ multiplex PCR; TCRdb's copy has only in-frame clones and leaves some out. Among around 41,000 clones listed, about four fifths were seen once. A remark on this clone: No antigen is known for it.

As for time point: week 23, last vaccination. All doses held 300 ug of mutant IDH1 20-mer peptide, with topical imiquimod. Per germline, CDR1 SGHRS and CDR2 YFSETQ. The CDR3 has 13 amino acids. V lost 1 base, J lost 2 bases, and 6 bases lay in between. The material sequenced was PBMCs, taken from a glioma patient whose treatment included an IDH1 peptide vaccine. This receptor was identified in a woman aged 35 to 49 with glioma. Some clones in this sample may be carry-over from other donors' samples. V and J are TRBV5-1 and TRBJ1-2, with a weak D call TRBD1 (5 bases). The CDR3 region has the DNA TGCGCCAGCAGCTTGCAGGGCAACTATGGCTACACCTTC. This translates into CASSLQGNYGYTF.